The rows below give T cell receptor beta chains drawn from one sample of a study of cytomegalovirus exposure and HLA in healthy donors. Assay: immunoSEQ multiplex PCR; the TCRdb copy retains only in-frame clones and omits some. Here the sample spans under 150,000 clones, over 75% being singletons. Sequences were obtained from PBMCs. These receptors came from a woman younger than 35 in good health and CMV-seropositive. Each CDR3 is given with its conserved first and last residue. A D gene is named only where the DNA matches it firmly. Clone size is not always given. Where it is, it says once, few, many or a class for expanded clones.

D gene: TRBD1; clone size: NA; V gene: TRBV6-6; J gene: TRBJ1-2; CDR3 protein: CASSPDRINYGYTF; CDR3 DNA: TGTGCCAGCAGCCCGGACAGGATTAACTATGGCTACACCTTC
D gene: NA; clone size: NA; V gene: TRBV7-9; J gene: TRBJ2-2; CDR3 protein: CASSLAQGLPTGELFF; CDR3 DNA: TGTGCCAGCAGCTTAGCGCAGGGACTCCCCACCGGGGAGCTGTTTTTT
D gene: NA; clone size: NA; V gene: TRBV29-1; J gene: TRBJ1-1; CDR3 protein: CSGSVGNTEAFF; CDR3 DNA: TGCAGCGGATCGGTCGGGAACACTGAAGCTTTCTTT
D gene: NA; clone size: NA; V gene: TRBV6-5; J gene: TRBJ1-1; CDR3 protein: CASSRRRQGNTEAFF; CDR3 DNA: TGTGCCAGCAGCCGTCGCAGGCAGGGCAACACTGAAGCTTTCTTT
D gene: TRBD2; clone size: NA; V gene: TRBV4-2; J gene: TRBJ2-5; CDR3 protein: CASSHLAGAFQETQYF; CDR3 DNA: TGTGCCAGCAGCCATTTAGCGGGAGCTTTCCAAGAGACCCAGTACTTC
D gene: NA; clone size: NA; V gene: TRBV30; J gene: TRBJ2-7; CDR3 protein: CAWRVWGGGAYEQYF; CDR3 DNA: TGTGCCTGGAGGGTCTGGGGCGGGGGCGCGTACGAGCAGTACTTC
D gene: NA; clone size: NA; V gene: TRBV18; J gene: TRBJ1-3; CDR3 protein: CASSPLGAGSVGNTIYF; CDR3 DNA: TGTGCCAGCTCACCACTCGGCGCAGGGTCTGTAGGAAACACCATATATTTT
D gene: TRBD1; clone size: NA; V gene: TRBV9; J gene: TRBJ1-1; CDR3 protein: CASTTTGDGTEAFF; CDR3 DNA: TGTGCCAGTACCACGACAGGGGATGGCACTGAAGCTTTCTTT
D gene: NA; clone size: NA; V gene: TRBV29-1; J gene: TRBJ1-2; CDR3 protein: CSVSQAAQGYGYTF; CDR3 DNA: TGCAGCGTGTCTCAAGCCGCGCAGGGATATGGCTACACCTTC
D gene: NA; clone size: NA; V gene: TRBV20-1; J gene: TRBJ2-3; CDR3 protein: CSARETGTQYF; CDR3 DNA: TGCAGTGCTAGAGAGACAGGTACGCAGTATTTT
D gene: NA; clone size: NA; V gene: TRBV5-1; J gene: TRBJ2-5; CDR3 protein: CASSLARGQETQYF; CDR3 DNA: TGCGCCAGCAGCTTGGCCAGGGGTCAAGAGACCCAGTACTTC
D gene: TRBD2; clone size: NA; V gene: TRBV15; J gene: TRBJ2-4; CDR3 protein: CATSGGGWAKNIQYF; CDR3 DNA: TGTGCCACCAGCGGCGGGGGGTGGGCCAAAAACATTCAGTACTTC
D gene: TRBD2; clone size: NA; V gene: TRBV4-1; J gene: TRBJ2-1; CDR3 protein: CASSQGLGTSVFHEQFF; CDR3 DNA: TGCGCCAGCAGCCAAGGGCTGGGGACTAGTGTGTTTCATGAGCAGTTCTTC
D gene: NA; clone size: NA; V gene: TRBV7-9; J gene: TRBJ2-1; CDR3 protein: CASSLGGPYNEQFF; CDR3 DNA: TGTGCCAGCAGCTTAGGGGGCCCATACAATGAGCAGTTCTTC
D gene: NA; clone size: NA; V gene: TRBV4-2; J gene: TRBJ2-7; CDR3 protein: CASSQDWTDYEQYF; CDR3 DNA: TGTGCCAGCAGCCAAGATTGGACAGATTACGAGCAGTACTTC
D gene: NA; clone size: NA; V gene: TRBV7-8; J gene: TRBJ1-5; CDR3 protein: CASSSSDRSQPQHF; CDR3 DNA: TGTGCCAGCAGCTCAAGCGACAGATCTCAGCCCCAGCATTTT
D gene: TRBD2; clone size: NA; V gene: TRBV29-1; J gene: TRBJ2-7; CDR3 protein: CSVSGTSGRGLYEQYF; CDR3 DNA: TGCAGCGTTTCCGGGACTAGCGGGAGAGGGCTCTACGAGCAGTACTTC
D gene: NA; clone size: NA; V gene: TRBV6-5; J gene: TRBJ2-1; CDR3 protein: CASSYYVQKYNEQFF; CDR3 DNA: TGTGCCAGCAGTTACTATGTACAGAAATACAATGAGCAGTTCTTC
D gene: NA; clone size: NA; V gene: TRBV11-1; J gene: TRBJ2-1; CDR3 protein: CASSFGGHGEQFF; CDR3 DNA: TGTGCCAGCAGCTTCGGCGGACATGGTGAGCAGTTCTTC
D gene: TRBD1; clone size: NA; V gene: TRBV19; J gene: TRBJ2-6; CDR3 protein: CASSTDRAGANVLTF; CDR3 DNA: TGTGCCAGTAGTACCGACAGGGCGGGGGCCAACGTCCTGACTTTC
D gene: TRBD2; clone size: NA; V gene: TRBV25-1; J gene: TRBJ2-5; CDR3 protein: CASSEGGVRGTQYF; CDR3 DNA: TGTGCCAGCAGTGAGGGGGGGGTCCGGGGGACCCAGTACTTC
D gene: TRBD1; clone size: NA; V gene: TRBV6-5; J gene: TRBJ1-2; CDR3 protein: CASRDRGHGYTF; CDR3 DNA: TGTGCCAGCAGGGACAGGGGGCATGGCTACACCTTC
D gene: NA; clone size: NA; V gene: TRBV29-1; J gene: TRBJ1-2; CDR3 protein: CSVEAQGSNGYTF; CDR3 DNA: TGCAGCGTTGAGGCGCAGGGGAGCAACGGCTACACCTTC
D gene: TRBD1; clone size: NA; V gene: TRBV6-6; J gene: TRBJ1-5; CDR3 protein: CASRNAGGSNQPQHF; CDR3 DNA: TGTGCCAGCAGAAACGCAGGGGGGAGCAATCAGCCCCAGCATTTT
D gene: NA; clone size: few; V gene: TRBV30; J gene: TRBJ1-3; CDR3 protein: CAWSVGVYTIYF; CDR3 DNA: TGTGCCTGGAGTGTCGGGGTGTACACCATATATTTT
D gene: NA; clone size: NA; V gene: TRBV15; J gene: TRBJ1-5; CDR3 protein: CATSLEYLQGQPQHF; CDR3 DNA: TGTGCCACCAGCCTAGAATACTTACAGGGCCAGCCCCAGCATTTT
D gene: TRBD1; clone size: NA; V gene: TRBV28; J gene: TRBJ2-7; CDR3 protein: CASRPGQGARVYF; CDR3 DNA: TGTGCCAGCAGACCCGGACAGGGGGCAAGGGTGTACTTC
D gene: NA; clone size: NA; V gene: TRBV7-9; J gene: TRBJ1-4; CDR3 protein: CASSLILTGINEKLFF; CDR3 DNA: TGTGCCAGCAGCTTAATACTTACGGGGATCAATGAAAAACTGTTTTTT
D gene: NA; clone size: NA; V gene: TRBV7-7; J gene: TRBJ2-5; CDR3 protein: CASGLTGRRQETQYF; CDR3 DNA: TGTGCTAGCGGATTGACAGGTCGACGCCAAGAGACCCAGTACTTC
D gene: NA; clone size: NA; V gene: TRBV5-1; J gene: TRBJ2-2; CDR3 protein: CASSQDMNTGELFF; CDR3 DNA: TGCGCCAGCAGCCAGGACATGAACACCGGGGAGCTGTTTTTT
D gene: NA; clone size: once; V gene: TRBV5-4; J gene: TRBJ1-6; CDR3 protein: CASSPITGNSPLHF; CDR3 DNA: TGTGCCAGCAGCCCCATAACGGGAAATTCACCCCTCCACTTT
D gene: NA; clone size: NA; V gene: TRBV7-9; J gene: TRBJ1-4; CDR3 protein: CASRERRLNEKLFF; CDR3 DNA: TGTGCCAGCCGGGAACGGCGGCTTAATGAAAAACTGTTTTTT
D gene: TRBD1; clone size: once; V gene: TRBV7-9; J gene: TRBJ1-2; CDR3 protein: CASSKSGGLIYGYTF; CDR3 DNA: TGTGCCAGCAGTAAATCAGGGGGACTCATCTATGGCTACACCTTC
D gene: NA; clone size: NA; V gene: TRBV7-9; J gene: TRBJ2-7; CDR3 protein: CASSLDFSYEQYF; CDR3 DNA: TGTGCCAGCAGCTTAGACTTTTCCTACGAGCAGTACTTC
D gene: TRBD1; clone size: NA; V gene: TRBV2; J gene: TRBJ2-2; CDR3 protein: CASSQGAANTGELFF; CDR3 DNA: TGTGCCAGCAGTCAGGGGGCTGCGAACACCGGGGAGCTGTTTTTT
D gene: TRBD1; clone size: NA; V gene: TRBV4-2; J gene: TRBJ2-1; CDR3 protein: CASSQEDRVTYNEQFF; CDR3 DNA: TGTGCCAGCAGCCAAGAAGACAGGGTCACCTACAATGAGCAGTTCTTC
D gene: NA; clone size: NA; V gene: TRBV11-3; J gene: TRBJ2-7; CDR3 protein: CASSLDRVRRLTGESGEQYF; CDR3 DNA: TGTGCCAGCAGCTTAGATCGAGTACGGCGGCTCACGGGAGAGTCTGGCGAGCAGTACTTC
D gene: NA; clone size: NA; V gene: TRBV27; J gene: TRBJ2-2; CDR3 protein: CASSFGQLGNTGELFF; CDR3 DNA: TGTGCCAGCAGTTTCGGACAGCTTGGTAACACCGGGGAGCTGTTTTTT
D gene: NA; clone size: NA; V gene: TRBV19; J gene: TRBJ1-1; CDR3 protein: CASSIGPGQNTEAFF; CDR3 DNA: TGTGCCAGTAGTATAGGTCCAGGGCAGAACACTGAAGCTTTCTTT
D gene: TRBD1; clone size: NA; V gene: TRBV4-2; J gene: TRBJ1-2; CDR3 protein: CASSRTGTGAAYGYTF; CDR3 DNA: TGTGCCAGCAGCCGAACCGGGACAGGGGCGGCCTATGGCTACACCTTC
D gene: TRBD2; clone size: NA; V gene: TRBV7-8; J gene: TRBJ2-5; CDR3 protein: CASSWTSGGADSETQYF; CDR3 DNA: TGTGCCAGCAGCTGGACTAGCGGGGGGGCTGATAGTGAGACCCAGTACTTC
D gene: TRBD2; clone size: NA; V gene: TRBV2; J gene: TRBJ2-2; CDR3 protein: CASSTGLAGGELFF; CDR3 DNA: TGTGCCAGCAGTACGGGACTAGCGGGGGGGGAGCTGTTTTTT
D gene: TRBD1; clone size: NA; V gene: TRBV5-1; J gene: TRBJ2-7; CDR3 protein: CASSLRIVAGTGSGEQYF; CDR3 DNA: TGCGCCAGCAGCTTGAGAATCGTTGCCGGGACAGGCTCGGGCGAGCAGTACTTC
D gene: TRBD1; clone size: few; V gene: TRBV4-1; J gene: TRBJ1-2; CDR3 protein: CASSQEGQANYGYTF; CDR3 DNA: TGCGCCAGCAGCCAAGAGGGACAGGCGAACTATGGCTACACCTTC
D gene: TRBD1; clone size: once; V gene: TRBV19; J gene: TRBJ2-2; CDR3 protein: CASSRQGNTGELFF; CDR3 DNA: TGTGCCAGTAGTAGACAGGGGAACACCGGGGAGCTGTTTTTT
D gene: NA; clone size: once; V gene: TRBV5-4; J gene: TRBJ2-3; CDR3 protein: CASSPRRQAPDTQYF; CDR3 DNA: TGTGCCAGCAGCCCACGGAGACAGGCCCCAGATACGCAGTATTTT
D gene: TRBD1; clone size: NA; V gene: TRBV6-1; J gene: TRBJ2-6; CDR3 protein: CASSEWRGTGSSGANVLTF; CDR3 DNA: TGTGCCAGCAGTGAATGGCGAGGGACAGGGAGTTCTGGGGCCAACGTCCTGACTTTC
D gene: NA; clone size: NA; V gene: TRBV4-1; J gene: TRBJ2-5; CDR3 protein: CASSQEASAGMYQETQYF; CDR3 DNA: TGCGCCAGCAGCCAAGAGGCATCGGCGGGGATGTACCAAGAGACCCAGTACTTC
D gene: TRBD2; clone size: NA; V gene: TRBV7-8; J gene: TRBJ2-1; CDR3 protein: CASSLGGRISYNEQFF; CDR3 DNA: TGTGCCAGCAGCTTGGGCGGGAGGATTAGCTACAATGAGCAGTTCTTC
D gene: TRBD1; clone size: NA; V gene: TRBV7-3; J gene: TRBJ1-1; CDR3 protein: CASSPGPGGLTEAFF; CDR3 DNA: TGTGCCAGCAGCCCAGGGCCAGGGGGCCTCACTGAAGCTTTCTTT
D gene: NA; clone size: NA; V gene: TRBV4-1; J gene: TRBJ2-7; CDR3 protein: CASSQDAEDKRYEQYF; CDR3 DNA: TGCGCCAGCAGCCAAGATGCTGAGGACAAGCGCTACGAGCAGTACTTC
D gene: TRBD1; clone size: NA; V gene: TRBV7-9; J gene: TRBJ2-5; CDR3 protein: CASANAGGPETQYF; CDR3 DNA: TGTGCCAGCGCGAATGCAGGGGGCCCAGAGACCCAGTACTTC
D gene: TRBD1; clone size: NA; V gene: TRBV2; J gene: TRBJ1-6; CDR3 protein: CASSELAGGNSPLHF; CDR3 DNA: TGTGCCAGCAGTGAATTGGCAGGGGGGAATTCACCCCTCCACTTT
D gene: TRBD1; clone size: NA; V gene: TRBV6-1; J gene: TRBJ1-1; CDR3 protein: CASSVTGGRDTEAFF; CDR3 DNA: TGTGCCAGCAGTGTTACAGGGGGCAGAGACACTGAAGCTTTCTTT
D gene: NA; clone size: NA; V gene: TRBV30; J gene: TRBJ2-6; CDR3 protein: CAWSAVGANVLTF; CDR3 DNA: TGTGCCTGGAGTGCTGTTGGGGCCAACGTCCTGACTTTC
D gene: TRBD2; clone size: NA; V gene: TRBV6-1; J gene: TRBJ2-7; CDR3 protein: CASTSEEGLAYEQYF; CDR3 DNA: TGTGCCAGCACCTCCGAGGAGGGACTAGCCTACGAGCAGTACTTC
D gene: NA; clone size: NA; V gene: TRBV6-5; J gene: TRBJ2-5; CDR3 protein: CASRRGETQYF; CDR3 DNA: TGTGCCAGCAGAAGGGGGGAGACCCAGTACTTC
D gene: TRBD2; clone size: NA; V gene: TRBV7-2; J gene: TRBJ2-1; CDR3 protein: CASSLVAGQYNEQFF; CDR3 DNA: TGTGCCAGCAGCTTAGTAGCGGGCCAATACAATGAGCAGTTCTTC